This T cell receptor (beta chain) originates from a study of T cell responses to AZD1222 COVID-19 vaccine. Study-wide background: Investigators merged groups given second doses at roughly 4 or roughly 12 weeks. Study-wide results and limits: The number of AZD1222 recipients seropositive at baseline was only 5 to 7.

Data came from immunoSEQ multiplex PCR; TCRdb stores just in-frame clones and leaves some out. The sample gives around 120,000 clones, approximately 85% of which show up once; 1.6% is in the top ten. The count of this clone is one. What it binds is not known. The material was peripheral blood, obtained on day 0 of AZD1222 vaccination. This receptor was obtained from an adult in good health.

The CDR3 DNA is TGTGCCAGCAGCTTACAAACCGGGACAGGGTCTGGAAACACCATATATTTT. It yields the protein CASSLQTGTGSGNTIYF. The genes are TRBV7-8 and TRBJ1-3, with 9 bases that match TRBD1. Germline lookup yields CDR1 SGHVS and CDR2 FQNEAQ. V shed 2 bases, J shed 1 base, and the junction held 6 bases outside the gene matches. CDR3 length: 17 amino acids.